This T cell receptor (beta chain) originates from a study of blood T cells in healthy people across ages. With a J-beta primer mix and a sample-barcoded 5' primer, a second PCR ran about 7 to 11 cycles. TCRdb ran MiXCR on the 5' RACE reads and lists one entry per CDR3 protein. The sample carries about 800,000 distinct CDR3 sequences, about 62% recorded once. Of note for this clonotype: At one boundary the junction diverges from the germline segment, which might be a read error.

The CDR3 extends over 12 amino acids. Germline V gives CDR1 SGHTA, CDR2 FQGNSA. With each sample, at least 5 micrograms of total RNA were extracted. The sample taken for sequencing was blood. This TCR derives from a man aged 25-45 years in good health. This chain uses TRBV7-2 with TRBJ2-2; D is possibly TRBD1 (5 bases). The CDR3: CASTLGDGELFF. In DNA form, the CDR3 reads TGTGCCAGCACCTTAGGGGACGGGGAGCTGTTTTTT.